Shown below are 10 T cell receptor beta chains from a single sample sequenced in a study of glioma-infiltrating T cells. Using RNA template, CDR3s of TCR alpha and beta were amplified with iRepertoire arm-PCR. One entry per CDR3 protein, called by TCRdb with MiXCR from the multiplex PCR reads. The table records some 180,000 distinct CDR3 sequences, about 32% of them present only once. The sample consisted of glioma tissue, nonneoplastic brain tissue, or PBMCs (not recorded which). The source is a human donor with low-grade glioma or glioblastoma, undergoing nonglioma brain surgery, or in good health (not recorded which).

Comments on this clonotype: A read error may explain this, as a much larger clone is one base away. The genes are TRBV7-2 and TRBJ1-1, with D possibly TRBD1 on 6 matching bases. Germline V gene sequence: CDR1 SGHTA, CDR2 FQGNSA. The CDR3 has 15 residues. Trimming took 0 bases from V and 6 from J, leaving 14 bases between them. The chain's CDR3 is CASSLARQVASEAFF. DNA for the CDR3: TGTGCCAGCAGCTTAGCCCGACAGGTGGCTTCTGAAGCTTTCTTT. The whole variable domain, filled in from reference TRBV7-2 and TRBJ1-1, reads GAGVSQSPSNKVTEKGKDVELRCDPISGHTALYWYRQSLGQGLEFLIYFQGNSAPDKSGLPSDRFSAERTGGSVSTLTIQRTQQEDSAVYLCASSLARQVASEAFFGQGTRLTVV.

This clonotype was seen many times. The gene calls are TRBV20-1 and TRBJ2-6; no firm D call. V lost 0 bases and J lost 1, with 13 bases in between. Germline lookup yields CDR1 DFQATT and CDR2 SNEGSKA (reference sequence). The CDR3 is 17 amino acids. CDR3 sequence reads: CSARDRPAKSGANVLTF. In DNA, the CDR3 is TGCAGTGCTAGAGATCGGCCGGCGAAATCTGGGGCCAACGTCCTGACTTTC.

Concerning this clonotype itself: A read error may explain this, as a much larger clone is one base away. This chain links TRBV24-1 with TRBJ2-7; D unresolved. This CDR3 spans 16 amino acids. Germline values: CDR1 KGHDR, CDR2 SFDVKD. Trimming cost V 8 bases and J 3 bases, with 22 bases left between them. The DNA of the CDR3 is TGTGCCACCACACAAATCCCGGTGGGATCCGTCTACGAGCAGTACTTC. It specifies CATTQIPVGSVYEQYF.

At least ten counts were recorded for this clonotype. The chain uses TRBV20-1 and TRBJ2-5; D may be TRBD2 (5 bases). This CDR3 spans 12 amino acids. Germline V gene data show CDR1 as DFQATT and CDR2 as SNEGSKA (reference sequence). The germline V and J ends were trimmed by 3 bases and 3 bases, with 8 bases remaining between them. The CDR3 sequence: CSASRGEETQYF. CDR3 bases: TGCAGTGCTAGTCGGGGAGAAGAGACCCAGTACTTC.

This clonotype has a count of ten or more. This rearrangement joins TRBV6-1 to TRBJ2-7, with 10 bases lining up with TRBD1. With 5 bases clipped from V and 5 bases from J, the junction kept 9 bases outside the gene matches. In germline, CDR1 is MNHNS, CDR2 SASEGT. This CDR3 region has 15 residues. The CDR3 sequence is CASSYGGTGVNEQYF. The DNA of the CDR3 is TGTGCCAGCAGTTACGGTGGGACAGGGGTGAACGAGCAGTACTTC.

The CDR3 spells CASSKTPNTEAFF. The CDR3 DNA is TGTGCCAGCAGCAAGACACCTAACACTGAAGCTTTCTTT. V and J are TRBV3-1 and TRBJ1-1; D is unclear. The CDR3 loop spans 13 amino acids. Trimming cost V 5 bases and J 2 bases, with 9 bases left between them. Germline V gene sequence: CDR1 LGHDT, CDR2 YNNKEL (reference sequence).

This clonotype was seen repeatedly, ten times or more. The CDR3 protein is CSIWIQETQYF. DNA for the CDR3: TGCAGTATATGGATCCAAGAGACCCAGTACTTC. J is TRBJ2-5 and V is TRBV29-1; D is undetermined. CDR3 length: 11 residues. CDR1 SQVTM and CDR2 ANQGSEA come from the germline V gene. Using reference TRBV29-1 and TRBJ2-5 for the parts outside the CDR3, the full variable domain is SAVISQKPSRDICQRGTSLTIQCQVDSQVTMMFWYRQQPGQSLTLIATANQGSEATYESGFVIDKFPISRPNLTFSTLTVSNMSPEDSSIYLCSIWIQETQYFGPGTRLLVL.

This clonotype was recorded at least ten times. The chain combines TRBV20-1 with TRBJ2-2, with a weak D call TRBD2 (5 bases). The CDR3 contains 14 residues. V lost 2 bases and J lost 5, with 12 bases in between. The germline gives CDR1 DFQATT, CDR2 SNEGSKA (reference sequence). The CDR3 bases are TGCAGTGCTAGAATCGGTTCGGGGACCGGGGAGCTGTTTTTT. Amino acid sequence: CSARIGSGTGELFF.

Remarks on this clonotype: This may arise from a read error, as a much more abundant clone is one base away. The CDR3 loop is CASSTGTGVSEQFF. The CDR3 region has the DNA TGCGCCAGCAGTACCGGGACAGGGGTCTCCGAGCAGTTCTTC. The J gene is TRBJ2-1, the V gene TRBV4-3; TRBD1 agrees at 10 bases. CDR3 length: 14 residues. V shed 6 bases, J shed 10 bases, and the junction held 9 bases outside the gene matches. CDR1 and CDR2 (germline): LGHNA, YSLEER.

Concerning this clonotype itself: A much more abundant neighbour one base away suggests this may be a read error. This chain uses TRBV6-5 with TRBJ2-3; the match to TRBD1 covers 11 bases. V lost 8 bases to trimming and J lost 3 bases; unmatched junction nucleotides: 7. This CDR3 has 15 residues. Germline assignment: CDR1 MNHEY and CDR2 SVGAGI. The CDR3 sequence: CASCTGTGGTDTQYF. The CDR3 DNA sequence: TGTGCCAGCTGTACTGGGACAGGGGGGACAGATACGCAGTATTTT.